Listed below are T cell receptor beta chains from one sample, sequenced in a study of blood T cell repertoires in COVID-19. The assay was immunoSEQ multiplex PCR, and TCRdb's table has in-frame clones only and misses some. The data show about 300,000 clones, over 75% seen once. The sample was PBMCs or T cells enriched from blood (not recorded which). The source of these receptors is a man in his thirties or forties who had recovered from COVID-19. Both conserved end residues are part of each CDR3. The order of the fields is V gene, D gene, J gene, clone size, CDR3 DNA, CDR3 protein. The D gene is left open where the match is weak. Only part of the rows carry a size: once, few, many, or a class if the clone is expanded.

TRBV5-1	.	TRBJ1-4	.	TGCGCCAGCAGCTTGGGCAGTAATGAAAAACTGTTTTTT	CASSLGSNEKLFF
TRBV19	TRBD1	TRBJ2-3	.	TGTGCCACAGCAGACAGGGGGGCCTATAGCACAGATACGCAGTATTTT	CATADRGAYSTDTQYF
TRBV21-1	.	TRBJ1-5	.	.	CASSRVGNGTQHF
TRBV24-1	TRBD2	TRBJ2-1	.	TGTGCCACCAGTGACCCGAGCCTGGCTAGCGGGATAACAGCTGGTAATGAGCAGTTCTTC	CATSDPSLASGITAGNEQFF
TRBV15	TRBD1	TRBJ2-2	.	TGTGCCACCAGCAGAGAGAAGTGGGAAGGGGGCGAGAGCACCGGGGAGCTGTTTTTT	CATSREKWEGGESTGELFF
TRBV11-2	TRBD1	TRBJ1-2	.	TGTGCCAGCAGCCCCCTCAGCAGGGGGCGGACTACTAACTATGGCTACACCTTC	CASSPLSRGRTTNYGYTF
TRBV10-1	.	TRBJ2-1	.	TGCGCCAGCAGTGGGATAGGGCGGGGCAGCTCCTACAATGAGCAGTTCTTC	CASSGIGRGSSYNEQFF
TRBV5-1	.	TRBJ1-4	.	TGCGCCAGCAGCTCAAGCGGGGTTGGGGAAAAACTGTTTTTT	CASSSSGVGEKLFF
TRBV10-1	TRBD2	TRBJ2-7	.	TGCGCCAGCAGTGAATCACGAGCGGGAGCCTACGAGCAGTACTTC	CASSESRAGAYEQYF
TRBV27	TRBD1	TRBJ2-3	once	TGTGCCAGCAGTGACAGGGCGGCAGATACGCAGTATTTT	CASSDRAADTQYF
TRBV4-1	.	TRBJ1-2	.	TGCGCCAGCAGCCAAGATCGGGGGATGGTCTTGAACTCTAACTATGGCTACACCTTC	CASSQDRGMVLNSNYGYTF
TRBV18	.	TRBJ1-1	.	TGTGCCAGCTCACCTAGGACACAAAGGGACACTGAAGCTTTCTTT	CASSPRTQRDTEAFF
TRBV7-9	TRBD1	TRBJ1-5	.	TGTGCCAGCAGCTCGGGACAGGGGCTATATCAGCCCCAGCATTTT	CASSSGQGLYQPQHF
TRBV5-4	.	TRBJ2-4	.	TGTGCCAGCAGCTTAAGGATGAGGGACATTCAGTACTTC	CASSLRMRDIQYF
TRBV24-1	.	TRBJ1-1	once	TGTGCCACCAGTGACCCGACAGTTACTGAAGCTTTCTTT	CATSDPTVTEAFF
TRBV11-2	TRBD1	TRBJ2-3	.	TGTGCCAGCAGCTTAGGCAGGGGGACAGGCACAGATACGCAGTATTTT	CASSLGRGTGTDTQYF
TRBV6-5	.	TRBJ1-6	.	TGTGCCAGCACGCTTCAGGGATCTAATTCACCCCTCCACTTT	CASTLQGSNSPLHF
TRBV5-1	.	TRBJ1-1	.	TGCGCCAGCAGCTTGGATCCTGTCAGGAACACTGAAGCTTTCTTT	CASSLDPVRNTEAFF
TRBV7-9	TRBD2	TRBJ2-1	.	TGTGCCAGCAGCGGCCCGAGACTAGCGCGATCCAGTGAGCAGTTCTTC	CASSGPRLARSSEQFF
TRBV25-1	TRBD2	TRBJ2-3	.	TGTGCCAGCAGTGAACTAGCGGGAGTAGATACGCAGTATTTT	CASSELAGVDTQYF
TRBV19	TRBD1	TRBJ2-3	.	TGTGCCAGTAGAGAACAGGGGACAGATACGCAGTATTTT	CASREQGTDTQYF
TRBV12-3/TRBV12-4	.	TRBJ2-5	.	TGTGCCAGCAGTTTGTATAGTAGTACCCAGTACTTC	CASSLYSSTQYF
TRBV28	TRBD1	TRBJ1-2	.	TGTGCCAGCAGTCCAGTAGGGTCAGGGGGCTATGGGGGCTACACCTTC	CASSPVGSGGYGGYTF
TRBV27	TRBD2	TRBJ2-7	.	TGTGCCAGCTCTGGGGCCCCCCGAGCGGGAGGGCTCGAGCAGTACTTC	CASSGAPRAGGLEQYF
TRBV5-1	.	TRBJ1-2	.	TGCGCCAGCAGCTTGGCCCCAGACAGCCACTATGGCTACACCTTC	CASSLAPDSHYGYTF
TRBV30	.	TRBJ1-2	.	TGTGCCTGGAGCCAAGACATGAACTATGGCTACACCTTC	CAWSQDMNYGYTF
TRBV27	.	TRBJ1-6	.	TGTGCCAGCAGTTTAAGGGGTTCACCCCTCCACTTT	CASSLRGSPLHF
TRBV28	.	TRBJ1-2	.	TGTGCCAGCAGCCCCGGGAACTATGGCTACACCTTC	CASSPGNYGYTF
TRBV5-8	.	TRBJ1-2	.	TGTGCCAGCAGCTTGGCCAAGGGAGCCATCTATGGCTACACCTTC	CASSLAKGAIYGYTF
TRBV6-1	.	TRBJ2-2	.	TGTGCCAGCAGTGAACTGGGGGCAAGTGTTACCGGGGAGCTGTTTTTT	CASSELGASVTGELFF
TRBV4-1	.	TRBJ1-5	once	TGCGCCAGCAGCCAAGATGTCCAGGGGAGTCAGCCCCAGCATTTT	CASSQDVQGSQPQHF
TRBV4-1	.	TRBJ1-2	once	TGCGCCAGCAGCCAACCTCAGGGAGGGGGATATGTGGGGGATTATGGCTACACCTTC	CASSQPQGGGYVGDYGYTF
TRBV5-1	.	TRBJ2-7	few	TGCGCCAGCAGCGCTACTCTGGGAGCGGACGAGCAGTACTTC	CASSATLGADEQYF
TRBV30	.	TRBJ1-2	.	TGTGCCTGGAGGGCTCCCGGACAGTGGGGAAACTATGGCTACACCTTC	CAWRAPGQWGNYGYTF
TRBV19	.	TRBJ2-2	.	TGTGCCAGTAGTATCGGGGTAGGGGAGCTGTTTTTT	CASSIGVGELFF
TRBV29-1	TRBD1	TRBJ1-4	.	TGCAGCGTGACAGGGGTTGGTGAAAAACTGTTTTTT	CSVTGVGEKLFF
TRBV7-9	TRBD2	TRBJ2-1	.	TGTGCCAGCTGGGAGCGGGGGAATATCGATGAGCAGTTCTTC	CASWERGNIDEQFF
TRBV7-8	TRBD1	TRBJ2-2	.	TGTGCCAGCAGCGCGGGGACAGGGGGGAACACCGGGGAGCTGTTTTTT	CASSAGTGGNTGELFF
TRBV7-9	.	TRBJ1-2	.	TGTGCCAGCAGCCAGGTGAACTATGGCTACACCTTC	CASSQVNYGYTF
TRBV4-1	TRBD1	TRBJ1-3	.	TGCGCCAGCAGCCAACAGGGGGCGTCGACTGGAAACACCATATATTTT	CASSQQGASTGNTIYF
TRBV30	TRBD1	TRBJ2-3	.	TGTGCCTGGAGCCAGGGGGTCACAGATACGCAGTATTTT	CAWSQGVTDTQYF
TRBV19	.	TRBJ1-2	.	TGTGCCAGCGGTCTTTCAGTCTGGAGGCCGAGGCTCTATGGCTACACCTTC	CASGLSVWRPRLYGYTF
TRBV30	.	TRBJ1-5	.	TGTGCCTGGAGTGTACTAAAATATCAGCCCCAGCATTTT	CAWSVLKYQPQHF
TRBV15	.	TRBJ2-3	.	TGTGCCACCAGCAGAGGCAGGGACACAGATACGCAGTATTTT	CATSRGRDTDTQYF
TRBV6-5	TRBD2	TRBJ2-2	.	TGTGCCAGCAGTCGAGCGGGGGGCACCGGGGAGCTGTTTTTT	CASSRAGGTGELFF
TRBV30	TRBD2	TRBJ2-7	.	TGTGCCTGGATAAGCGGGAGGATATACGAGCAGTACTTC	CAWISGRIYEQYF
TRBV5-5	.	TRBJ2-1	.	TGTGCCAGCAGCTTGGCCATTTCTACCTACAATGAGCAGTTCTTC	CASSLAISTYNEQFF
TRBV4-1	.	TRBJ2-3	.	TGCGCCAGCAGCCAAGACGGAACAGCTTCTAGCACAGATACGCAGTATTTT	CASSQDGTASSTDTQYF
TRBV5-1	TRBD1	TRBJ2-3	.	TGCGCCAGCAGCCACGGACAGGGCCCCGCAGATACGCAGTATTTT	CASSHGQGPADTQYF